The present entry profiles one T cell receptor beta chain with its context. This clonotype was observed many times. Its antigen target is currently unknown. Base qualities are missing; no much larger clone stands one base away. This sample is drawn from a study of glioma-infiltrating T cells (dated by TCRdb to 2016 to 2018). For the wider study: Sequencing of TCR alpha- and beta-chain repertoires was performed on glioma tissue, on non-neoplastic brain tissue, and on matched peripheral blood mononuclear cells. Each tissue-infiltrating repertoire was compared with the same patient's peripheral blood repertoire to measure divergence between tissue and blood T-cell populations. The paired cohort was made up of three low-grade glioma patients, several primary glioblastoma patients and three non-glioma patients who contributed non-neoplastic brain tissue.

TCR alpha and beta CDR3 regions were amplified with the iRepertoire nested amplicon-rescue multiplex PCR (arm-PCR) platform from RNA. The input for one-step reverse transcription and amplification was about 95-400 ng of tissue mRNA or PBMC total RNA. Following bead purification, Illumina adapters were added by a secondary multiplex PCR, and libraries between 200 and 400 bp were gel-purified. Libraries carried internal 6-nucleotide barcodes used for demultiplexing. Sequencing of the libraries was done on an Illumina MiSeq using 2x220 or 2x250 nucleotide paired-end reads. The authors' analysis ran thus. Paired reads were merged using FLASH 1.2.11 and were aligned to the GRCh37 human genome using BWA-MEM, after which TRA and TRB reads were extracted. For V and J assignment, an IMGT-derived reference of cassette sequences and CDR3 motifs that included pseudogenes was used. Reads were translated in three frames, and productive CDR3s were defined by a C…FGXG motif without stop codons. A clonotype was defined as a unique combination of a V-J cassette pair and a CDR3 amino acid sequence. Filtering of reads was based on Hamming distance, with the threshold set by the sequence error rate of each sample in mapped regions. TCRdb trimmed public reads at Q25 via fastp, called clones via MiXCR and kept in-frame beta chains. CDR3 protein duplicates are merged, each entry listing the most common genes and DNA. The V and J calls and clone size are TCRdb's, not the authors'. Counted in this sample were 44,000 or so distinct CDR3 sequences; 20% to 25% of them appeared once. The leading ten clones occupy almost 6.5% of the sample.

The germline V gene (reference sequence) gives CDR1 as LNHNV and CDR2 as YYDKDF. The CDR3 measures 17 amino acids from cysteine to phenylalanine. Only the CDR3 DNA stays, 51 bases, in frame from base 1. Cut back by 2 bases and 1 base, the V and J ends lie 16 bases apart. Study-wide findings and limitations: VJ-independent divergence between tissue and blood was below expectation in non-neoplastic patients but above expectation in all gliomas, especially low-grade gliomas. Group comparisons rested on small numbers: three non-neoplastic, three low-grade glioma and roughly eight glioblastoma patients. Very few CDR3 sequences were found to be shared between tissue and blood, and this scarcity was attributed to high CDR3 diversity and limited sampling.

The chain uses TRBV15 and TRBJ2-3, with the D assignment possibly TRBD1 or TRBD2, given 5 matching bases for each. The receptor was isolated from a human donor with low-grade glioma or glioblastoma, undergoing nonglioma brain surgery, or in good health (not recorded which). Sequencing was done on a sample of glioma tissue, nonneoplastic brain tissue, or PBMCs (not recorded which). The nucleotides are TGTGCCACCAGCAGATCCGGGGCCGGCCTCGGCACAGATACGCAGTATTTT. Its amino acids are CATSRSGAGLGTDTQYF.